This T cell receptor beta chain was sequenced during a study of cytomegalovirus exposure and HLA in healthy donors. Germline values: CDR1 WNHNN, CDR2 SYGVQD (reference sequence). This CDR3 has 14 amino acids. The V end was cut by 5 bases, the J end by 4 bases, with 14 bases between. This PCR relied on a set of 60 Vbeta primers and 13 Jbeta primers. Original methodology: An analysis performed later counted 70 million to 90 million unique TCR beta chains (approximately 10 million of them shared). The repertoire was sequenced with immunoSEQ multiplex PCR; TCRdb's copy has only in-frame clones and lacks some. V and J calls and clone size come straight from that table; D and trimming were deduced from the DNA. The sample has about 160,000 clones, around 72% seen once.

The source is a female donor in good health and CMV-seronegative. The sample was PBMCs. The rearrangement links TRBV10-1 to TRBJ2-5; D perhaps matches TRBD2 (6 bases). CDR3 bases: TGCGCCAGCAGTAACGGAGGCGGGGCAGAGACCCAGTACTTC. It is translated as CASSNGGGAETQYF.